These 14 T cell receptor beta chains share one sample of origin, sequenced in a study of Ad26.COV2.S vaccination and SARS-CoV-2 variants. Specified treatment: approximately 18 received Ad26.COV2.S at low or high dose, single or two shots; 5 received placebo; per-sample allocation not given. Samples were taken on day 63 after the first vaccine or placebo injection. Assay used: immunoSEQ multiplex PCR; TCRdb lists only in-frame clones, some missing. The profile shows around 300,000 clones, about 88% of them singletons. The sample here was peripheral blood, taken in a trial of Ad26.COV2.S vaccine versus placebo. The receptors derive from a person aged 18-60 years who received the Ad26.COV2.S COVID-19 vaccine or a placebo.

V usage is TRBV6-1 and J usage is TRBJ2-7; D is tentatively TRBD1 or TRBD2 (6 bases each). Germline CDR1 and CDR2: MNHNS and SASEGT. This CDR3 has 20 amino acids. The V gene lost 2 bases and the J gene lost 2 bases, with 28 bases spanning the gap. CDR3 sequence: CASSEKGGWSRGLSAYEQYF. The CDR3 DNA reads TGTGCCAGCAGTGAAAAGGGGGGATGGAGCAGGGGATTAAGCGCCTACGAGCAGTACTTC.

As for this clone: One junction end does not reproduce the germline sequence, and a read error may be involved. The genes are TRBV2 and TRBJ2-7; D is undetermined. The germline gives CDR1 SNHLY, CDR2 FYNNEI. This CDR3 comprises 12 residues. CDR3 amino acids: CASSVTLGPTPF. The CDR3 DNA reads TGTGCCAGCAGTGTAACTCTTGGACCCACCCCCTTC.

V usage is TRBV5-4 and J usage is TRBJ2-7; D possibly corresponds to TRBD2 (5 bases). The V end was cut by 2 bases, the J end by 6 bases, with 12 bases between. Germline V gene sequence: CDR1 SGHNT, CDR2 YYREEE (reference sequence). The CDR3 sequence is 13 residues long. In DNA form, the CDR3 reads TGTGCCAGCAGCTTAAGCGGAGTATCCGAGCAGTACTTC. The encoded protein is CASSLSGVSEQYF.

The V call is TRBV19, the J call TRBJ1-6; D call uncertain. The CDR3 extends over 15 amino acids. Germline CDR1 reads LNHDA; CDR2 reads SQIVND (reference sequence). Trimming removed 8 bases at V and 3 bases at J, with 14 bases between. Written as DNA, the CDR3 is TGTGCCAGTTCCGCCACGGGCGACTATAATTCACCCCTCCACTTT. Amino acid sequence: CASSATGDYNSPLHF. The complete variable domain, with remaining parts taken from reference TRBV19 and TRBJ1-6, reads DGGITQSPKYLFRKEGQNVTLSCEQNLNHDAMYWYRQDPGQGLRLIYYSQIVNDFQKGDIAEGYSVSREKKESFPLTVTSAQKNPTAFYLCASSATGDYNSPLHFGNGTRLTVT.

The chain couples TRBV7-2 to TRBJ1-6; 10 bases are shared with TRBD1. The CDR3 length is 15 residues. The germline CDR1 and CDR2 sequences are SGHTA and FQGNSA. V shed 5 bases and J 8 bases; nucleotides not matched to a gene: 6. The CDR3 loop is CASSTQTGGDSPLHF. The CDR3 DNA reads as TGTGCCAGCAGCACTCAGACAGGGGGCGATTCACCCCTCCACTTT.

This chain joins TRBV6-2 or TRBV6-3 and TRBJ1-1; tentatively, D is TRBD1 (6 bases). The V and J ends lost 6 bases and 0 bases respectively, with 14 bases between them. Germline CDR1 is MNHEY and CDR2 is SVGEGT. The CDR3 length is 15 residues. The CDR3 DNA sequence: TGTGCCAGCAGCCCAGGACAGAAATTGAACACTGAAGCTTTCTTT. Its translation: CASSPGQKLNTEAFF.

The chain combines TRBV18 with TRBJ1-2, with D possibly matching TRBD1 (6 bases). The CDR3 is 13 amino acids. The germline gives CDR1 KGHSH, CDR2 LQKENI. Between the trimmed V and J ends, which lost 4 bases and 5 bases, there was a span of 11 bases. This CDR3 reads CASSLQGSYGYTF. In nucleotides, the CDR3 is TGTGCCAGCTCACTTCAGGGGAGTTATGGCTACACCTTC. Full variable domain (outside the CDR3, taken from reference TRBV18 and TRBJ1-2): NAGVMQNPRHLVRRRGQEARLRCSPMKGHSHVYWYRQLPEEGLKFMVYLQKENIIDESGMPKERFSAEFPKEGPSILRIQQVVRGDSAAYFCASSLQGSYGYTFGSGTRLTVV.

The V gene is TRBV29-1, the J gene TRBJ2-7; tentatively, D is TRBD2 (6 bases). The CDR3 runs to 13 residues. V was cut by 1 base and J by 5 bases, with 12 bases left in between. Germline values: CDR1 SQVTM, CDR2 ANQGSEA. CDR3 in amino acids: CSVEGGMVNEQYF. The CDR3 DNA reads TGCAGCGTTGAAGGCGGGATGGTGAACGAGCAGTACTTC.

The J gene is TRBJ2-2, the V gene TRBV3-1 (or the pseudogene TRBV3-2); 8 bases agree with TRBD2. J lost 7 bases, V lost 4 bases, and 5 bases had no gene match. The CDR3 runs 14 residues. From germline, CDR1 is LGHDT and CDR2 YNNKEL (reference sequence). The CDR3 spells CASSLGLVNGELFF. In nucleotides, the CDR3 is TGTGCCAGCAGCCTGGGACTAGTCAACGGGGAGCTGTTTTTT.

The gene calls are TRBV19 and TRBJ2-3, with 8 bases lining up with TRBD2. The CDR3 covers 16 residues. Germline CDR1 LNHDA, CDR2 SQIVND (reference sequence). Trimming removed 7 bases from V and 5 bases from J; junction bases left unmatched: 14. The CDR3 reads CASMAQASGSGDTQYF. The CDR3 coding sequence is TGTGCCAGTATGGCCCAGGCCAGCGGGAGTGGAGATACGCAGTATTTT.

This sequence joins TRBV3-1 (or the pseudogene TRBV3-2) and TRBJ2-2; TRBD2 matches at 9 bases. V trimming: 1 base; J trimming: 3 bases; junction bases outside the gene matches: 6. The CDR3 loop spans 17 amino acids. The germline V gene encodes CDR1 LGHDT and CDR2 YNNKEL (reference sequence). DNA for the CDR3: TGTGCCAGCAGCCAAGCAATCCTAGCGGGGTACACCGGGGAGCTGTTTTTT. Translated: CASSQAILAGYTGELFF.

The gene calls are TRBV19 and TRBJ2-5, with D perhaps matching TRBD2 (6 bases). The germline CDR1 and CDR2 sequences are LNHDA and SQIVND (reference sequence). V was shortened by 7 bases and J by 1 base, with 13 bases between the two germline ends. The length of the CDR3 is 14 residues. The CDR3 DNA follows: TGTGCCAGTACCTCCGGGACTGCCCAAGAGACCCAGTACTTC. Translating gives CASTSGTAQETQYF.

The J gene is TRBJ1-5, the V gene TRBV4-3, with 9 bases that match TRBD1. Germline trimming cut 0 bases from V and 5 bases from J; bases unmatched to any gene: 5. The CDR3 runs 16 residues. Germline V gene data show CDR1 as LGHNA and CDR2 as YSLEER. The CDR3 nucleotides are TGCGCCAGCAGCCAAGATTACGGACAGGGGCATCAGCCCCAGCATTTT. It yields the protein CASSQDYGQGHQPQHF.

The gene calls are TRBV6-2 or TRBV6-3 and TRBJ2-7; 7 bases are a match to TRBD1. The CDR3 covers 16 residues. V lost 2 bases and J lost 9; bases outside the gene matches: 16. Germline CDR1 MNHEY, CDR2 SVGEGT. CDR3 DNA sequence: TGTGCCAGCAGTTACCCACAAGTTGACAGGGCGGACTGGCAGTACTTC. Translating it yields CASSYPQVDRADWQYF.